This TCR beta chain was retrieved from a study of T cell responses to AZD1222 COVID-19 vaccine. General study findings and limits: Seropositive AZD1222 recipients at baseline numbered only 6 or 7. Vaccine-associated CD4 TCRs ranged over spike, dominating at 160-218 and 743-854. Clonal diversity may have been underestimated in mostly white British donors.

Germline CDR1 and CDR2: LGHNA and YSLEER. The V end lost 0 bases, the J end lost 3 bases, and 6 bases lay between the germline ends. There are 14 residues in the CDR3. About this clone itself: As yet, its antigen is unknown.

The protocol was immunoSEQ multiplex PCR, while the TCRdb copy is restricted to in-frame clones and leaves out a portion. Of approximately 160,000 clones listed, 90% to 95% are singletons. The clonotype originates from an adult in good health. The specimen was peripheral blood, collected on day 0 of AZD1222 vaccination. This chain uses TRBV4-3 with TRBJ1-5, with D uncertain. The CDR3 is CASSQERANQPQHF. The CDR3 bases are TGCGCCAGCAGCCAAGAGCGGGCCAATCAGCCCCAGCATTTT.